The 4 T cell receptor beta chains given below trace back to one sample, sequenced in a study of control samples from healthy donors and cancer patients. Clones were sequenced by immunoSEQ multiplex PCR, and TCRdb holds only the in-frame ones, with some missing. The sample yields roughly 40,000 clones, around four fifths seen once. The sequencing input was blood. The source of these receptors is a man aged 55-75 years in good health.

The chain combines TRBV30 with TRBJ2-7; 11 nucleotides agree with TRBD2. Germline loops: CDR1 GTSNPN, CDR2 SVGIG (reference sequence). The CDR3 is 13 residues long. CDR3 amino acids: CAQTSGSSYEQYF. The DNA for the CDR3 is TGTGCTCAAACTAGCGGGAGCTCCTACGAGCAGTACTTC.

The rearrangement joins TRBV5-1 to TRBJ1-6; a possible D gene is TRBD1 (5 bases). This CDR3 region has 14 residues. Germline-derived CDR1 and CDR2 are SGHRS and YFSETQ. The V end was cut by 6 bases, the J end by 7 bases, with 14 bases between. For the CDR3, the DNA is TGCGCCAGCAACCAGGGTACTCGCAATTCACCCCTCCACTTT. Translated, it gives CASNQGTRNSPLHF.

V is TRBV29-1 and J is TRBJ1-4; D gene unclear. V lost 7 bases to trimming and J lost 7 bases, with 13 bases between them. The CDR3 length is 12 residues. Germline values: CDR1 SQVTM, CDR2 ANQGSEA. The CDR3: CSGGSGREKLFF. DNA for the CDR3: TGCAGCGGAGGGAGCGGTCGTGAAAAACTGTTTTTT.

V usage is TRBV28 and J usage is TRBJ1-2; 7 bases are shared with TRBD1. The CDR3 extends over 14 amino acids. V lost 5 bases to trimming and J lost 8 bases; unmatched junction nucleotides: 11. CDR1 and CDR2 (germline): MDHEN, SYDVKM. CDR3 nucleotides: TGTGCCAGCAGTCCCCTGTCGACAGGGCTGGGCTACACCTTC. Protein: CASSPLSTGLGYTF.